This T cell receptor (beta chain) was captured by sequencing in a study of OX40 agonist ivuxolimab in advanced cancers. Turning to the overall study: The costimulatory receptor OX40 (CD134) was targeted by ivuxolimab, a fully human IgG2 agonistic monoclonal antibody. Intravenous ivuxolimab was administered to patients every 2 weeks at six dose levels: 0.01, 0.1, 0.3, 1.5, 3 and 10 mg/kg. Among the roughly 50 dose-escalation patients, around 19 had hepatocellular carcinoma, about 15 melanoma, 9 renal cell carcinoma and 9 head and neck cancer. The dose-escalation cohort was roughly 83% male with a mean age of about 58 years, ranging from roughly 20 to 80. Patients were allowed to have had prior anti-PD-1, anti-PD-L1 or anti-CTLA-4 therapy, and 40% of the dose-escalation patients had been treated with checkpoint inhibitors. Three dose-escalation patients achieved partial responses, one with hepatocellular carcinoma and two with cutaneous melanoma. The point of sequencing TCRbeta in the periphery was to test whether ivuxolimab changed TCR sequence diversity and drove clonal T-cell expansion. The paper reports the monotherapy dose-escalation portion (N of about 54 patients) of the phase I ivuxolimab trial.

Genomic DNA was isolated from the sorted cells so that the TCRbeta CDR3 region could be sequenced. The immunoSEQ Assay was used to sequence the TCRbeta CDR3 regions. TCRdb re-hosts the immuneACCESS table, in-frame sequences only. Its copies lack some clones; in the studies checked, an unresolved V gene accounts for under half of them, and the cause for the rest is not known. Within this sample are approximately 29,000 clones, with roughly 83% of them counted one time only. Of the sample, roughly a sixth falls within the top ten clones. Taken from cysteine to phenylalanine, the CDR3 has 13 residues. Of all the DNA, just the CDR3 is kept, 39 bases in frame from base 1. The germline V gene specifies SGDLS as CDR1 and YYNGEE as CDR2. The junction carries 7 bases between V and J, which are trimmed by 2 bases and 4 bases respectively. Patients with autoimmune disease history or receiving systemic immunosuppression were excluded from the trial. In every dose cohort, peripheral blood was drawn for TCR sequencing at baseline, cycle 4 day 1, and cycle 7 day 1. The samples were drawn from a first-in-human, open-label, multicenter phase I dose-escalation trial of ivuxolimab. Adults with locally advanced or metastatic melanoma, renal cell carcinoma, hepatocellular carcinoma or head and neck squamous cell carcinoma were enrolled in the trial. Before TCR sequencing, CD4+ and CD8+ T cells were separately sorted from peripheral blood.

Notes on this clone: The antigen it recognizes is unknown. It has no much larger one-base neighbor in the sample; base qualities were not kept.

On the study overall, not on this receptor specifically: Partial responders in the 0.1-3.0 mg/kg groups had among the lowest normalized peripheral clonal expansion, especially among CD8+ T cells. Low levels of normalized T-cell clonal expansion were also seen in some patients who did not respond. Antigen specificity was not determined for the clonally expanded peripheral T cells. Clonal expansion of both CD4+ and CD8+ blood T cells was observed from baseline to week 6 at doses 0.1 to 3.0 mg/kg. On average, CD8+ T cells showed more expanded clones than CD4+ T cells after ivuxolimab.

The rearranged segments are TRBV9 and TRBJ1-5; no D gene call is confident. Sequencing used CD4+ or CD8+ T cells sorted from blood, obtained in a trial of the OX40 agonist ivuxolimab. This TCR was recovered from an adult with an advanced solid tumor such as melanoma, head and neck, liver or kidney cancer. Read as DNA, the sequence is TGTGCCAGCAGCGTGGGCTTGAATCAGCCCCAGCATTTT. Translation gives CASSVGLNQPQHF.